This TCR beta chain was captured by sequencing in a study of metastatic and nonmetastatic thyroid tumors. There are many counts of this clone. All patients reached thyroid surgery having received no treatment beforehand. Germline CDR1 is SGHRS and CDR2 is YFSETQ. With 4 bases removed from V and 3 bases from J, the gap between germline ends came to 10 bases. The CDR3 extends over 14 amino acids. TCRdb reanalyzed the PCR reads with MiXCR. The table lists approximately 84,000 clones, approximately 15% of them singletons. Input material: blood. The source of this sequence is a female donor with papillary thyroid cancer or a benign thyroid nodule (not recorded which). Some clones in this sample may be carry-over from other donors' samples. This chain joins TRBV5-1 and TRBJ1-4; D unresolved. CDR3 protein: CASSLGPSNEKLFF. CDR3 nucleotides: TGCGCCAGCAGCCTCGGGCCTTCTAATGAAAAACTGTTTTTT.